The 19 T cell receptor beta chains below come from one sample, sequenced in a study of blood T cell repertoires in COVID-19. Data came from immunoSEQ multiplex PCR; TCRdb stores just in-frame clones and leaves some out. This sample has around 120,000 clones, with around 83% found just once. Sequencing was carried out using peripheral blood. These receptors came from an elderly man with active or convalescent COVID-19.

The CDR3 sequence is CASSQTGDNYGYTF. The DNA for the CDR3 is TGTGCCAGCAGCCAAACAGGAGATAACTATGGCTACACCTTC. J is TRBJ1-2 and V is TRBV5-4; a weak D match, TRBD1 (5 bases). This CDR3 has 14 residues. The germline CDR1 and CDR2 sequences are SGHNT and YYREEE (reference sequence). V shed 4 bases and J shed 1 base, with 11 bases lying between them.

The J gene is TRBJ2-3, the V gene TRBV4-2, with 15 bases lining up with TRBD2. V shed 4 bases, J shed 7 bases, and the junction held 3 bases outside the gene matches. The CDR3 length is 15 residues. Germline V lookup: CDR1 LGHNA, CDR2 YNFKEQ. DNA for the CDR3: TGTGCCAGCAGCCGGACTAGCGGGGGGGTTTATACGCAGTATTTT. Translated: CASSRTSGGVYTQYF.

This chain uses TRBV5-4 with TRBJ2-7; 8 bases match TRBD2. V lost 6 bases and J lost 1; bases outside the gene matches: 12. The CDR3 length is 16 residues. The germline CDR1 and CDR2 sequences are SGHNT and YYREEE (reference sequence). CDR3 in amino acids: CASTPTGGGTSYEQYF. The CDR3 DNA sequence: TGTGCCAGCACCCCAACGGGCGGGGGGACATCCTACGAGCAGTACTTC.

This chain uses TRBV5-1 with TRBJ2-2; D ambiguous. Germline-derived CDR1 and CDR2 are SGHRS and YFSETQ. V was trimmed by 4 bases and J by 4 bases, leaving 14 bases between them. The length of the CDR3 is 15 residues. The CDR3 DNA sequence: TGCGCCAGCAGCGATGACAAGATTGGCACCGGGGAGCTGTTTTTT. Its translation is CASSDDKIGTGELFF.

V and J are TRBV14 and TRBJ1-6; 11 nucleotides align to TRBD1. Germline CDR1 is SGHDN and CDR2 is FVKESK. The CDR3 has 15 residues. Trimming took 4 bases from V and 7 from J; bases not matched to a gene: 3. The CDR3 DNA reads TGTGCCAGCAGCCGGACAGGGGGCTGGAATTCACCCCTCCACTTT. This codes for CASSRTGGWNSPLHF.

CDR3 bases: TGTGCCAGCAGTCTGGACAGGGCGGATCAGCCCCAGCATTTT. Protein product: CASSLDRADQPQHF. The chain recombines TRBV2 with TRBJ1-5, with TRBD1 matching 8 bases. The CDR3 spans 14 residues. Germline V lookup: CDR1 SNHLY, CDR2 FYNNEI. The V gene end was trimmed by 5 bases and the J gene end by 5 bases; junction bases not matched to a gene: 5.

The V call is TRBV25-1, the J call TRBJ2-3; possibly TRBD2 for D (5 bases). The germline V gene encodes CDR1 MGHDK and CDR2 SYGVNS. CDR3 length: 15 residues. Trimming shortened V by 5 bases and J by 2 bases, and 14 bases separated the two germline ends. The CDR3 nucleotides are TGTGCCAGCAGTTCGTCCGCGGAGGCCACAGATACGCAGTATTTT. Translated: CASSSSAEATDTQYF.

The rearrangement uses TRBV13 and TRBJ1-1; 8 nucleotides agree with TRBD1. The CDR3 is 12 amino acids. Losses at the gene ends were 5 bases for V and 11 bases for J; bases not matched to a gene: 7. Germline V gene lookup returns CDR1 PRHDT and CDR2 FYEKMQ (reference sequence). This CDR3 reads CASSPRTGTAFF. CDR3 coding DNA: TGTGCCAGCAGCCCTCGGACAGGGACGGCTTTCTTT. Variable domain in full (rest from reference TRBV13 and TRBJ1-1): AAGVIQSPRHLIKEKRETATLKCYPIPRHDTVYWYQQGPGQDPQFLISFYEKMQSDKGSIPDRFSAQQFSDYHSELNMSSLELGDSALYFCASSPRTGTAFFGQGTRLTVV.

In this sample, this clone turned up once. This chain connects TRBV6-5 to TRBJ1-4, with 7 bases identical to TRBD1. Losses at the gene ends were 6 bases for V and 7 bases for J; bases not matched to a gene: 8. Germline V gene lookup returns CDR1 MNHEY and CDR2 SVGAGI. This CDR3 region has 14 residues. CDR3 coding DNA: TGTGCCAGCAGGCGGGGACAGCTGAGTGAAAAACTGTTTTTT. This gives the protein CASRRGQLSEKLFF.

This sequence joins TRBV3-1 (or the pseudogene TRBV3-2) and TRBJ1-4; D is unresolved. This CDR3 spans 15 amino acids. Trimming removed 0 bases at V and 4 bases at J, with 9 bases between. The germline CDR1 and CDR2 sequences are LGHDT and YNNKEL (reference sequence). DNA for the CDR3: TGTGCCAGCAGCCAAGATTTGGTACATAATGAAAAACTGTTTTTT. Amino acid sequence: CASSQDLVHNEKLFF.

The rearrangement uses TRBV2 and TRBJ1-4, with 7 nucleotides matching TRBD1. From germline, CDR1 is SNHLY and CDR2 FYNNEI. This CDR3 contains 14 residues. V trimming: 4 bases; J trimming: 6 bases; junction bases outside the gene matches: 5. The CDR3 DNA is TGTGCCAGCAGTGCAGGGGGAGAGGATGAAAAACTGTTTTTT. Encoded protein: CASSAGGEDEKLFF.

The chain employs TRBV15 and TRBJ2-7, with D perhaps TRBD1 (5 bases). Trimming left V 0 bases short and J 0 bases short, with 15 bases between. Per germline, CDR1 LNHNV and CDR2 YYDKDF (reference sequence). The CDR3 is 17 amino acids. This CDR3 reads CATSREIPTASSYEQYF. The CDR3 nucleotides are TGTGCCACCAGCAGAGAGATTCCGACAGCTTCCTCCTACGAGCAGTACTTC. Full variable domain (rest looked up from reference TRBV15 and TRBJ2-7): DAMVIQNPRYQVTQFGKPVTLSCSQTLNHNVMYWYQQKSSQAPKLLFHYYDKDFNNEADTPDNFQSRRPNTSFCFLDIRSPGLGDTAMYLCATSREIPTASSYEQYFGPGTRLTVT.

This chain joins TRBV10-3 and TRBJ2-7; TRBD1 is a possible D gene (5 bases). CDR3 length equals 14 residues. Trimming left V 0 bases short and J 2 bases short, with 8 bases between. Germline CDR1 reads ENHRY; CDR2 reads SYGVKD. CDR3 amino acids: CAISESLGPYEQYF. The CDR3 nucleotides read TGTGCCATCAGTGAGTCTCTGGGGCCCTACGAGCAGTACTTC.

The chain employs TRBV7-2 and TRBJ2-5; 13 bases agree with TRBD2. The length of the CDR3 is 16 residues. The junction had 4 bases not matched to a gene; V was cut back by 5 bases and J by 1 base. Germline lookup yields CDR1 SGHTA and CDR2 FQGNSA. CDR3 nucleotides: TGTGCCAGCAGCAGAACTAGCGGGGGGGGCCAAGAGACCCAGTACTTC. Its translation: CASSRTSGGGQETQYF.

V and J are TRBV18 and TRBJ1-1; 9 nucleotides match TRBD1. Germline-derived CDR1 and CDR2 are KGHSH and LQKENI. The CDR3 totals 15 residues. Trimming cost V 6 bases and J 5 bases; bases outside gene matches: 10. The CDR3 sequence is CASSSGQGISTEAFF. CDR3 DNA sequence: TGTGCCAGCTCGTCAGGACAGGGGATTTCAACTGAAGCTTTCTTT. Full variable domain (missing parts from reference TRBV18 and TRBJ1-1): NAGVMQNPRHLVRRRGQEARLRCSPMKGHSHVYWYRQLPEEGLKFMVYLQKENIIDESGMPKERFSAEFPKEGPSILRIQQVVRGDSAAYFCASSSGQGISTEAFFGQGTRLTVV.

The chain recombines TRBV28 with TRBJ1-2; 10 nucleotides agree with TRBD1. With 6 bases clipped from V and 7 bases from J, the junction kept 11 bases outside the gene matches. Germline loops: CDR1 MDHEN, CDR2 SYDVKM. This CDR3 has 15 amino acids. This chain's CDR3 is CASSQQGQGEIGYTF. In nucleotides, the CDR3 is TGTGCCAGCAGCCAACAAGGACAGGGGGAGATTGGCTACACCTTC.

The chain is built from TRBV7-2 and TRBJ2-5; D gene unclear. The V gene's germline CDR1 is SGHTA and CDR2 FQGNSA. V gave up 5 bases and J gave up 7 bases, with 8 bases separating them. This CDR3 contains 11 residues. Written as DNA, the CDR3 is TGTGCCAGCAGCCCCGGGTGGACCCAGTACTTC. Translated: CASSPGWTQYF.

The chain links TRBV7-8 to TRBJ2-3, with D uncertain. Germline CDR1 is SGHVS and CDR2 is FQNEAQ. Between the trimmed V and J ends, which lost 5 bases and 5 bases, there was a span of 8 bases. The CDR3 spans 12 residues. The CDR3 reads CASSLGVDTQYF. For the CDR3, the DNA is TGTGCCAGCAGCCTCGGAGTAGATACGCAGTATTTT.

V is TRBV7-9 and J is TRBJ1-3; D unresolved. Germline V CDR1 and CDR2: SEHNR, FQNEAQ (reference sequence). Trimming shortened V by 2 bases and J by 4 bases, and 18 bases separated the two germline ends. The CDR3 has 17 amino acids. DNA of the CDR3: TGTGCCAGCAGCTTACCCGGAGCCTCTAGGGAGGGAAACACCATATATTTT. Its protein is CASSLPGASREGNTIYF.